This T cell receptor (beta chain) stems from a study of metastatic and nonmetastatic thyroid tumors. Study-level background: From malignant and benign thyroid patients, repertoires in blood and in tumor or nodule tissue were compared.

TCRdb re-called the PCR reads via MiXCR. The sample has about 19,000 clones, more than 20% seen once. Not a single patient had been given any form of treatment at any point before undergoing thyroid surgery. This CDR3 is 12 amino acids long. Trimming took 6 bases from V and 7 from J, leaving 12 bases between them. Germline lookup yields CDR1 DFQATT and CDR2 SNEGSKA (reference sequence). With respect to this clone: What it binds is not known.

Findings and limits, study-wide: Compared with benign nodules, malignant thyroid tumors were reported to have significantly higher TCR beta diversity in both blood and tumor.

This clonotype originated in a male donor with papillary thyroid cancer or a benign thyroid nodule (not recorded which). Some clones in this sample may be carry-over from other donors' samples. Specimen: blood. This chain connects TRBV20-1 to TRBJ1-4; no clear D gene. CDR3 sequence (DNA): TGCAGTGCCGTGGGAGGTACTGAAAAACTGTTTTTT. Translated, it gives CSAVGGTEKLFF.